Listed here is a single TCR beta chain. The assay was immunoSEQ multiplex PCR, and TCRdb's table has in-frame clones only and misses some. Of 60,000 to 80,000 clones in the sample, 86% were seen once. This specimen belongs to a study of OX40 agonist ivuxolimab in advanced cancers. Study as a whole: Patients were given ivuxolimab, an antibody that agonizes OX40 (CD134).

The CDR3 contains 15 residues. Per germline, CDR1 SGHNT and CDR2 YENEEA. The V and J ends lost 2 bases and 5 bases respectively, with 15 bases between them. Sample: CD4+ or CD8+ T cells sorted from blood, taken in a trial of the OX40 agonist ivuxolimab. V is TRBV11-3 and J is TRBJ1-2, with TRBD1 as a possible D gene (5 bases). The source of this sequence is an adult with an advanced solid tumor such as melanoma, head and neck, liver or kidney cancer. In DNA form, the CDR3 reads TGTGCCAGCAGCTTAAGGGGAAGTGGGCTTTATGGCTACACCTTC. Translated, it gives CASSLRGSGLYGYTF.